Listed here are 10 T cell receptor beta chains from one sample, sequenced in a study of blood T cell repertoires in COVID-19. Assay used: immunoSEQ multiplex PCR; TCRdb lists only in-frame clones, some missing. The repertoire holds over 400,000 clones, with roughly 88% as singletons. Input material: peripheral blood. These receptor sequences come from a woman aged 25 to 39 with active or convalescent COVID-19.

This clone was found a few times. The chain is built from TRBV6-5 and TRBJ1-6; a possible D gene is TRBD1 (5 bases). V was pared by 5 bases and J by 3 bases, with 11 bases between. The CDR3 spans 15 residues. CDR1 is MNHEY and CDR2 is SVGAGI in the germline V gene. CDR3 DNA: TGTGCCAGCAGTACCGGGGGAAACTATAATTCACCCCTCCACTTT. Translating it yields CASSTGGNYNSPLHF.

The V and J genes are TRBV4-1 and TRBJ1-4; 9 bases map to TRBD1. The CDR3 is made up of 15 amino acids. Germline V gives CDR1 MGHRA, CDR2 YSYEKL. Germline trimming cut 1 base from V and 8 bases from J; bases unmatched to any gene: 5. CDR3 nucleotides: TGCGCCAGCAGCCAAGGGGACAGGGAGAGGGAAAAACTGTTTTTT. This codes for CASSQGDREREKLFF.

This clone was counted at least ten times. The J gene is TRBJ2-1, the V gene TRBV6-5, with D tentatively TRBD2 (6 bases). The germline V gene has CDR1 MNHEY and CDR2 SVGAGI. This CDR3 contains 13 residues. The germline V and J ends were trimmed by 7 bases and 5 bases, with 12 bases remaining between them. The CDR3, as DNA: TGTGCCAGCACCCGGGACTTGAACAATGAGCAGTTCTTC. Translating gives CASTRDLNNEQFF.

Only one count was recorded for this clone. The chain is built from TRBV30 and TRBJ1-2; D uncertain. Germline V gives CDR1 GTSNPN, CDR2 SVGIG (reference sequence). Trimming took 0 bases from V and 4 from J, leaving 3 bases between them. The CDR3 length is 11 residues. The CDR3 protein is CAWSVIYGYTF. CDR3 in DNA: TGTGCCTGGAGTGTCATCTATGGCTACACCTTC.

The chain joins TRBV19 to TRBJ2-2; 7 positions match TRBD2. J was trimmed by 7 bases and V by 7 bases; bases with no gene match: 12. CDR1 and CDR2 from the germline V gene are LNHDA and SQIVND (reference sequence). The CDR3 length is 15 residues. CDR3 in amino acids: CASTQASGAGGELFF. The CDR3 DNA reads TGTGCCAGTACCCAAGCTAGCGGAGCAGGCGGGGAGCTGTTTTTT.

The chain is built from TRBV4-1 and TRBJ1-5; a possible D gene is TRBD1 (5 bases). The V gene lost 3 bases and the J gene lost 3 bases, with 12 bases spanning the gap. CDR3 length equals 15 residues. Germline V gene lookup returns CDR1 MGHRA and CDR2 YSYEKL. CDR3 protein: CASSQRDFYNQPQHF. The CDR3 DNA sequence: TGCGCCAGCAGCCAGCGGGACTTCTACAATCAGCCCCAGCATTTT.

V and J are TRBV18 and TRBJ2-5; 7 nucleotides align to TRBD2. Germline V gene sequence: CDR1 KGHSH, CDR2 LQKENI. The CDR3 is made up of 15 amino acids. Trimming cost V 0 bases and J 1 base; bases outside gene matches: 2. CDR3 in amino acids: CASSPPASGQETQYF. The CDR3 DNA follows: TGTGCCAGCTCACCACCGGCTAGCGGCCAAGAGACCCAGTACTTC. Full variable domain (outside the CDR3, taken from reference TRBV18 and TRBJ2-5): NAGVMQNPRHLVRRRGQEARLRCSPMKGHSHVYWYRQLPEEGLKFMVYLQKENIIDESGMPKERFSAEFPKEGPSILRIQQVVRGDSAAYFCASSPPASGQETQYFGPGTRLLVL.

The chain links TRBV4-1 to TRBJ2-1; tentative D call: TRBD2 (5 bases). Germline values: CDR1 MGHRA, CDR2 YSYEKL. The germline V and J ends were trimmed by 1 base and 4 bases, with 11 bases remaining between them. This CDR3 has 15 residues. CDR3 in DNA: TGCGCCAGCAGCCAAGCCCAGAGCGGTTACAATGAGCAGTTCTTC. The encoded protein is CASSQAQSGYNEQFF.

The rearrangement uses TRBV15 and TRBJ1-2, with TRBD1 as a possible D gene (5 bases). The germline V and J ends were trimmed by 6 bases and 2 bases, with 22 bases remaining between them. CDR1 is LNHNV and CDR2 is YYDKDF in the germline V gene (reference sequence). The CDR3 covers 17 residues. This CDR3 reads CATRAIGGGARNYGYTF. The CDR3 region has the DNA TGTGCCACCAGGGCTATTGGTGGCGGGGCAAGGAACTATGGCTACACCTTC.

V gene TRBV5-1 combines with J gene TRBJ1-4; maybe TRBD1 (6 bases). Germline V gene lookup returns CDR1 SGHRS and CDR2 YFSETQ. V lost 0 bases to trimming and J lost 6 bases, with 18 bases between them. CDR3 length equals 17 residues. The CDR3 loop reads CASSLGIGGGNHEKLFF. For the CDR3, the DNA is TGCGCCAGCAGCTTGGGAATTGGGGGCGGTAATCATGAAAAACTGTTTTTT.